Below, one T cell receptor (beta chain) is given with its context. This CDR3 is 13 amino acids long. V was trimmed by 6 bases and J by 8 bases, leaving 17 bases between them. CDR1 SEHNR and CDR2 FQNEAQ come from the germline V gene (reference sequence). In the study's own analysis: The assay estimated nucleated cells by amplifying reference gene primers. Method: immunoSEQ multiplex PCR; TCRdb's copy keeps in-frame clones and lacks some. That table is the source of V, J and clone size, and D and trimming were worked out from the DNA. The table has over 65,000 clones, around nine tenths seen once. This sample is drawn from a study of blood T cell repertoires in COVID-19. The wider study: The United States, Italy and Spain were the sources of the acute and convalescent COVID-19 samples. PBMCs, B-cell-depleted T cells, or T cells provided the cDNA or gDNA that made up the material.

The chain employs TRBV7-9 and TRBJ2-7, with D tentatively TRBD2 (6 bases). Sequencing used peripheral blood. The receptor comes from a woman older than 75 with acute or convalescent COVID-19. Here the CDR3 DNA reads TGTGCCAGCAGGGAGGGATACTACGAGAAGCAGTACTTC. Translation: CASREGYYEKQYF.